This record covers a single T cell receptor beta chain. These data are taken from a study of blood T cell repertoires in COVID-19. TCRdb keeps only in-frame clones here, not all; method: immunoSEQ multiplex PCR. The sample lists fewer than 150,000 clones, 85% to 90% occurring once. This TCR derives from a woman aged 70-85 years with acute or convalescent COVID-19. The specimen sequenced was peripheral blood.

The CDR3 reads CAWTPGEASYEQYF. As DNA, the CDR3 is TGTGCCTGGACCCCGGGGGAGGCCTCCTACGAGCAGTACTTC. The V call is TRBV30, the J call TRBJ2-7, with TRBD2 as a possible D gene (6 bases). Germline CDR1 GTSNPN, CDR2 SVGIG (reference sequence). CDR3 length equals 14 residues. Trimming removed 4 bases from V and 0 bases from J, with 13 bases in between.